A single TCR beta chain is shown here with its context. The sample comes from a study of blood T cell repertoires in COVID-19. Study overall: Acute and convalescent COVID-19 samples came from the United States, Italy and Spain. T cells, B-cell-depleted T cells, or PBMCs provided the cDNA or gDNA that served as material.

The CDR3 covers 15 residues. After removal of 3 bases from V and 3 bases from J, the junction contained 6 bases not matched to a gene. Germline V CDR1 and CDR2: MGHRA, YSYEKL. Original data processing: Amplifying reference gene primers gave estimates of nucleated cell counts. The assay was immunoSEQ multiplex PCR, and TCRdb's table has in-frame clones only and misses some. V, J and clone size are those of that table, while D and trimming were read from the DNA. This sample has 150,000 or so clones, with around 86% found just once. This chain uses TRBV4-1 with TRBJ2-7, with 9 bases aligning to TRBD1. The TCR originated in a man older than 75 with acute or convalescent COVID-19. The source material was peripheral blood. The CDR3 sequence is CASSHLDRGGYEQYF. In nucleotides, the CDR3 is TGCGCCAGCAGCCACCTGGACAGGGGAGGCTACGAGCAGTACTTC.